This T cell receptor beta chain derives from a study of blood T cell repertoires in COVID-19. Study-wide context: The study drew acute and convalescent COVID-19 samples from the United States, Italy and Spain. T cells, B-cell-depleted T cells, or PBMCs provided the cDNA or gDNA that served as material.

The method was immunoSEQ multiplex PCR; TCRdb's version includes in-frame clones alone and lacks a portion of them. The table shows around 280,000 clones, with approximately 86% occurring only once. The CDR3 length is 20 residues. Looked up from germline, CDR1 is LNHNV and CDR2 is YYDKDF (reference sequence). Trimming stripped 3 bases from V and 0 bases from J, with 21 bases between. The clonotype originates from a man in his 70s with acute or convalescent COVID-19. The rearrangement joins TRBV15 to TRBJ1-6, with a tentative D call TRBD1 (6 bases). What was sequenced was peripheral blood. The CDR3 loop is CATSSGGGRGASSYNSPLHF. In nucleotides, the CDR3 is TGTGCCACCAGCAGTGGGGGCGGCAGGGGCGCAAGCTCCTATAATTCACCCCTCCACTTT.